Each of the 30 T cell receptor beta chains below was sequenced from the same sample in a study of blood T cell repertoires in COVID-19. Sequencing was performed with immunoSEQ multiplex PCR; in TCRdb, only in-frame clones are kept and a portion is missing. The sample lists hundreds of thousands of clones, around 85% occurring once. Sequenced input: peripheral blood. The receptors originated from a woman between 45 and 60 years old with acute or convalescent COVID-19.

V and J are TRBV13 and TRBJ2-7, with TRBD2 matching over 10 bases. CDR1 is PRHDT and CDR2 is FYEKMQ in the germline V gene (reference sequence). The CDR3 contains 16 residues. V gave up 3 bases and J gave up 2 bases; unmatched junction bases: 7. The CDR3 region is CASSFGLSGGTYEQYF. The CDR3 nucleotides read TGTGCCAGCAGCTTTGGCCTTAGCGGGGGGACCTACGAGCAGTACTTC.

The genes are TRBV10-3 and TRBJ1-1; no firm D call. The CDR3 spans 13 residues. Germline V gene sequence: CDR1 ENHRY, CDR2 SYGVKD. Trimming took 3 bases from V and 7 from J, leaving 12 bases between them. CDR3 region: CAISERSSSEAFF. Here the CDR3 DNA reads TGTGCCATCAGTGAACGAAGTTCCAGTGAAGCTTTCTTT.

The sample holds one count of this clone. The chain joins TRBV6-5 to TRBJ2-5; 8 bases line up with TRBD1. CDR3 size: 16 residues. The germline V gene encodes CDR1 MNHEY and CDR2 SVGAGI. V lost 4 bases to trimming and J lost 2 bases; unmatched junction nucleotides: 9. CDR3: CASSLTHGQGQETQYF. The CDR3 nucleotides read TGTGCCAGCAGTTTGACCCACGGACAGGGTCAAGAGACCCAGTACTTC.

On this clone: Other DNA sequences within the sample encode an identical CDR3. V gene TRBV30 combines with J gene TRBJ1-5; a possible D gene is TRBD1 (6 bases). The CDR3 consists of 14 residues. Looked up from germline, CDR1 is GTSNPN and CDR2 is SVGIG (reference sequence). With 0 bases removed from V and 4 bases from J, the gap between germline ends came to 10 bases. CDR3 amino acids: CAWSVGGGNQPQHF. The DNA of the CDR3 is TGTGCCTGGAGTGTAGGGGGAGGGAATCAGCCCCAGCATTTT.

The chain has TRBV15 and TRBJ1-1; D gene ambiguous. The CDR3 runs to 12 residues. V lost 5 bases and J lost 3, with 7 bases in between. Germline CDR1 is LNHNV and CDR2 is YYDKDF (reference sequence). The CDR3 loop reads CATSAGDTEAFF. The CDR3 DNA follows: TGTGCCACCAGCGCCGGGGACACTGAAGCTTTCTTT.

V usage is TRBV11-2 and J usage is TRBJ2-5, with 10 nucleotides matching TRBD2. There are 16 residues in the CDR3. Trimming removed 6 bases from V and 5 bases from J; junction bases left unmatched: 12. Germline V gene sequence: CDR1 SGHAT, CDR2 FQNNGV. The CDR3 nucleotides read TGTGCCAGCAGTCCTATAGCGGGGGGCCGGGGGGAGACCCAGTACTTC. It encodes CASSPIAGGRGETQYF. The variable domain in full, completed from reference TRBV11-2 and TRBJ2-5, reads EAGVAQSPRYKIIEKRQSVAFWCNPISGHATLYWYQQILGQGPKLLIQFQNNGVVDDSQLPKDRFSAERLKGVDSTLKIQPAKLEDSAVYLCASSPIAGGRGETQYFGPGTRLLVL.

This clone was counted between two and nine times. This chain links TRBV7-9 with TRBJ2-6; possible D gene TRBD2, 6 bases. V shed 5 bases and J shed 1 base, with 18 bases lying between them. CDR1 and CDR2 from the germline V gene are SEHNR and FQNEAQ (reference sequence). CDR3 length: 18 residues. The CDR3 DNA follows: TGTGCCAGCAGCACAGAGGAGGGAGCCTTTTCTGGGGCCAACGTCCTGACTTTC. Its translation: CASSTEEGAFSGANVLTF.

As DNA, the CDR3 is TGCGCCAGCAGTGAGTCGAGATGGAATGAGCAGTTCTTC. This codes for CASSESRWNEQFF. V is TRBV10-2 and J is TRBJ2-1; D is uncertain. The germline gives CDR1 WSHSY, CDR2 SAAADI. The CDR3 loop spans 13 amino acids. Between the trimmed V and J ends, which lost 0 bases and 7 bases, there was a span of 7 bases.

This clone was detected only once. The V call is TRBV21-1, the J call TRBJ1-1; the D call TRBD1 from the table was never checked on the DNA. TRBV21-1 counts as a pseudogene. This CDR3 has 10 amino acids. The CDR3 sequence: CATGHTEAFF. The CDR3, as DNA: TGTGCCACTGGGCACACTGAAGCTTTCTTT.

This clone was picked up one time. The chain employs TRBV2 and TRBJ1-4; D remains ambiguous. Germline V gene lookup returns CDR1 SNHLY and CDR2 FYNNEI. The CDR3 sequence is 14 residues long. Trimming took off 9 bases at V and 1 base at J, with 12 bases between the two ends. In DNA, the CDR3 is TGTGCCAGTGCCCTAATCGGAACTAATGAAAAACTGTTTTTT. It encodes CASALIGTNEKLFF.

This clone came up once. The chain is built from TRBV7-2 and TRBJ2-7; 10 bases line up with TRBD1. The CDR3 runs 13 residues. Germline V gene lookup returns CDR1 SGHTA and CDR2 FQGNSA. V lost 4 bases to trimming and J lost 7 bases; unmatched junction nucleotides: 4. The CDR3 coding sequence is TGTGCCAGCAGCTACGACAGGGGGCGAGAGCAGTACTTC. Translation: CASSYDRGREQYF. The full variable domain, in which reference TRBV7-2 and TRBJ2-7 provide the parts outside the CDR3, is GAGVSQSPSNKVTEKGKDVELRCDPISGHTALYWYRQSLGQGLEFLIYFQGNSAPDKSGLPSDRFSAERTGGSVSTLTIQRTQQEDSAVYLCASSYDRGREQYFGPGTRLTVT.

The rearrangement joins TRBV12-5 to TRBJ2-7, with TRBD2 matching 9 bases. CDR1 is LGHNT and CDR2 is FRNRAP in the germline V gene. This CDR3 is 14 amino acids long. The V gene end was trimmed by 7 bases and the J gene end by 6 bases; junction bases not matched to a gene: 10. CDR3 loop: CASAFSGSSVEQYF. The CDR3 region has the DNA TGTGCTAGTGCCTTTAGCGGGAGCTCGGTCGAGCAGTACTTC.

The CDR3 nucleotides are TGTGCCAGCAGCCTACCTGGGACAGGGACCAATTCACCCCTCCACTTT. It yields the protein CASSLPGTGTNSPLHF. This chain joins TRBV5-6 and TRBJ1-6; 9 bases agree with TRBD1. V shed 4 bases and J 7 bases; nucleotides not matched to a gene: 9. Germline CDR1 is SGHDT and CDR2 is YYEEEE. The CDR3 sequence is 16 residues long.

The rearrangement joins TRBV4-1 to TRBJ2-7; tentatively, D is TRBD1 (5 bases). Germline-derived CDR1 and CDR2 are MGHRA and YSYEKL. The CDR3 runs to 18 residues. Deletions cut 0 bases from V and 3 bases from J, with 21 bases between. Here the CDR3 DNA reads TGCGCCAGCAGCCAAGATCGGCAGGGCGATTTAGTTCACTACGAGCAGTACTTC. This encodes CASSQDRQGDLVHYEQYF.

The chain combines TRBV7-2 with TRBJ2-1; D may be TRBD1 (6 bases). Trimming stripped 4 bases from V and 4 bases from J, with 14 bases between. The CDR3 consists of 15 residues. CDR1 SGHTA and CDR2 FQGNSA come from the germline V gene. The CDR3 DNA reads TGTGCCAGCAGCTACGGACAGACCGAATACAATGAGCAGTTCTTC. It is translated as CASSYGQTEYNEQFF.

This chain joins TRBV25-1 and TRBJ1-1, with TRBD1 matching over 9 bases. V lost 6 bases, J lost 4 bases, and 9 bases stayed unmatched. The germline gives CDR1 MGHDK, CDR2 SYGVNS. The CDR3 extends over 15 amino acids. The chain's CDR3 is CASRKQGARGTEAFF. CDR3 nucleotides: TGTGCCAGCAGGAAACAGGGGGCTCGGGGCACTGAAGCTTTCTTT.

The rearrangement joins TRBV18 to TRBJ1-6; D is unresolved. This CDR3 spans 15 amino acids. Deletions cut 6 bases from V and 5 bases from J, with 14 bases between. Germline loops: CDR1 KGHSH, CDR2 LQKENI. The CDR3 sequence is CASSTAGGDNSPLHF. In DNA, the CDR3 is TGTGCCAGCTCTACCGCGGGAGGCGATAATTCACCCCTCCACTTT.

The V and J genes are TRBV4-1 and TRBJ2-1, with D perhaps TRBD1 (6 bases). Trimming left V 3 bases short and J 1 base short, with 13 bases between. From germline, CDR1 is MGHRA and CDR2 YSYEKL. CDR3 length equals 16 residues. For the CDR3, the DNA is TGCGCCAGCAGCCAGGCCGGGACAAGATCCTACAATGAGCAGTTCTTC. It translates to CASSQAGTRSYNEQFF.

Here the CDR3 reads CASSVGLGEETQYF. CDR3 nucleotide sequence: TGTGCCAGCAGCGTAGGACTAGGCGAAGAGACCCAGTACTTC. V gene TRBV9 combines with J gene TRBJ2-5, with TRBD2 as a possible D gene (6 bases). Deletions cut 0 bases from V and 3 bases from J, with 9 bases between. This CDR3 comprises 14 residues. The V gene's germline CDR1 is SGDLS and CDR2 YYNGEE. Full variable domain (remainder filled in from reference TRBV9 and TRBJ2-5): DSGVTQTPKHLITATGQRVTLRCSPRSGDLSVYWYQQSLDQGLQFLIQYYNGEERAKGNILERFSAQQFPDLHSELNLSSLELGDSALYFCASSVGLGEETQYFGPGTRLLVL.

This clone was observed a handful of times. The chain employs TRBV19 and TRBJ1-1; TRBD1 is a possible D gene (5 bases). Trimming stripped 1 base from V and 0 bases from J, with 9 bases between. Germline CDR1 LNHDA, CDR2 SQIVND (reference sequence). This CDR3 has 15 residues. The CDR3 coding sequence is TGTGCCAGTAGTATAGTAGGGGTTATGAACACTGAAGCTTTCTTT. Amino acid sequence: CASSIVGVMNTEAFF.

The V gene is TRBV11-1, the J gene TRBJ1-2, with a tentative D call TRBD1 (5 bases). The germline V gene has CDR1 SGHAT and CDR2 FQDESV (reference sequence). This CDR3 has 14 amino acids. With 5 bases removed from V and 4 bases from J, the gap between germline ends came to 14 bases. CDR3 in DNA: TGTGCCAGCAGCGACGGTTCTGGGGCCTATGGCTACACCTTC. It specifies CASSDGSGAYGYTF.

V usage is TRBV19 and J usage is TRBJ2-1, with 8 bases aligning to TRBD2. The CDR3 length is 16 residues. With V trimmed by 5 bases and J by 7 bases, 13 bases remained unmatched. From germline, CDR1 is LNHDA and CDR2 SQIVND (reference sequence). The chain's CDR3 is CASSPLSHGGGNEQFF. The CDR3 bases are TGTGCCAGTAGTCCCCTTTCTCACGGGGGGGGGAATGAGCAGTTCTTC.

J is TRBJ1-5 and V is TRBV19, with D tentatively TRBD1 (5 bases). This CDR3 spans 15 amino acids. The germline V gene has CDR1 LNHDA and CDR2 SQIVND (reference sequence). The V gene lost 7 bases and the J gene lost 3 bases, with 16 bases spanning the gap. The chain's CDR3 is CASTPGAGFNQPQHF. DNA for the CDR3: TGTGCCAGTACCCCTGGGGCAGGATTCAATCAGCCCCAGCATTTT.

The chain combines TRBV6-6 with TRBJ2-5, with a possible D match to TRBD2 (5 bases). CDR3 length equals 15 residues. The V gene lost 0 bases and the J gene lost 2 bases, with 10 bases spanning the gap. Germline values: CDR1 MNHNY, CDR2 SVGAGI (reference sequence). The CDR3 here is CASSYSRSGQETQYF. CDR3 coding DNA: TGTGCCAGCAGTTACTCGAGGAGCGGACAAGAGACCCAGTACTTC.

This chain's CDR3 is CSAVGGTTEAFF. Written as DNA, the CDR3 is TGCAGCGCCGTAGGGGGTACCACTGAAGCTTTCTTT. The V call is TRBV29-1, the J call TRBJ1-1; possibly TRBD1 for D (6 bases). The V gene lost 7 bases and the J gene lost 4 bases, with 13 bases spanning the gap. In germline, CDR1 is SQVTM, CDR2 ANQGSEA. This CDR3 is built from 12 residues.

The chain combines TRBV10-3 with TRBJ2-7; perhaps TRBD2 as D (6 bases). Deletions cut 4 bases from V and 3 bases from J, with 10 bases between. Germline V gives CDR1 ENHRY, CDR2 SYGVKD. The CDR3 sequence is 13 residues long. The CDR3 bases are TGTGCCATCAGTGCGGGGCGGGACTACGAGCAGTACTTC. Its translation: CAISAGRDYEQYF.

CDR3 DNA: TGTGCCAGCTCACCCCAAGAACAGAAGACTGAAGCTTTCTTT. This sequence encodes CASSPQEQKTEAFF. V and J are TRBV18 and TRBJ1-1; unclear D gene. This CDR3 spans 14 amino acids. Germline CDR1 is KGHSH and CDR2 is LQKENI. Between the trimmed V and J ends, which lost 3 bases and 5 bases, there was a span of 13 bases.

This chain uses TRBV7-9 with TRBJ2-7; the D gene is possibly TRBD1 (5 bases). The germline V gene has CDR1 SEHNR and CDR2 FQNEAQ (reference sequence). Trimming pared 5 bases from V and 1 base from J, leaving 12 bases between. The CDR3 runs 14 residues. The CDR3 region is CASSQAQGSYEQYF. CDR3 DNA sequence: TGTGCCAGCAGCCAAGCCCAGGGATCCTACGAGCAGTACTTC.

The chain is built from TRBV5-1 and TRBJ1-4; D possibly corresponds to TRBD1 (5 bases). The CDR3 extends over 14 amino acids. Germline V gene data show CDR1 as SGHRS and CDR2 as YFSETQ. Deletions cut 4 bases from V and 0 bases from J, with 7 bases between. The CDR3 nucleotides read TGCGCCAGCAGCCCGACAGCAACTAATGAAAAACTGTTTTTT. Translating gives CASSPTATNEKLFF. Complete variable domain (other parts from reference TRBV5-1 and TRBJ1-4): KAGVTQTPRYLIKTRGQQVTLSCSPISGHRSVSWYQQTPGQGLQFLFEYFSETQRNKGNFPGRFSGRQFSNSRSEMNVSTLELGDSALYLCASSPTATNEKLFFGSGTQLSVL.

The chain carries TRBV9 and TRBJ1-3; D ambiguous. This CDR3 region has 13 residues. V dropped 4 bases and J dropped 3 bases, with 8 bases sitting between them. Per the germline V gene, CDR1 is SGDLS and CDR2 is YYNGEE. CDR3 residues: CASSPSFGNTIYF. CDR3 sequence (DNA): TGTGCCAGCAGCCCCTCCTTTGGAAACACCATATATTTT. Filled out from reference TRBV9 and TRBJ1-3, the complete variable domain reads DSGVTQTPKHLITATGQRVTLRCSPRSGDLSVYWYQQSLDQGLQFLIQYYNGEERAKGNILERFSAQQFPDLHSELNLSSLELGDSALYFCASSPSFGNTIYFGEGSWLTVV.